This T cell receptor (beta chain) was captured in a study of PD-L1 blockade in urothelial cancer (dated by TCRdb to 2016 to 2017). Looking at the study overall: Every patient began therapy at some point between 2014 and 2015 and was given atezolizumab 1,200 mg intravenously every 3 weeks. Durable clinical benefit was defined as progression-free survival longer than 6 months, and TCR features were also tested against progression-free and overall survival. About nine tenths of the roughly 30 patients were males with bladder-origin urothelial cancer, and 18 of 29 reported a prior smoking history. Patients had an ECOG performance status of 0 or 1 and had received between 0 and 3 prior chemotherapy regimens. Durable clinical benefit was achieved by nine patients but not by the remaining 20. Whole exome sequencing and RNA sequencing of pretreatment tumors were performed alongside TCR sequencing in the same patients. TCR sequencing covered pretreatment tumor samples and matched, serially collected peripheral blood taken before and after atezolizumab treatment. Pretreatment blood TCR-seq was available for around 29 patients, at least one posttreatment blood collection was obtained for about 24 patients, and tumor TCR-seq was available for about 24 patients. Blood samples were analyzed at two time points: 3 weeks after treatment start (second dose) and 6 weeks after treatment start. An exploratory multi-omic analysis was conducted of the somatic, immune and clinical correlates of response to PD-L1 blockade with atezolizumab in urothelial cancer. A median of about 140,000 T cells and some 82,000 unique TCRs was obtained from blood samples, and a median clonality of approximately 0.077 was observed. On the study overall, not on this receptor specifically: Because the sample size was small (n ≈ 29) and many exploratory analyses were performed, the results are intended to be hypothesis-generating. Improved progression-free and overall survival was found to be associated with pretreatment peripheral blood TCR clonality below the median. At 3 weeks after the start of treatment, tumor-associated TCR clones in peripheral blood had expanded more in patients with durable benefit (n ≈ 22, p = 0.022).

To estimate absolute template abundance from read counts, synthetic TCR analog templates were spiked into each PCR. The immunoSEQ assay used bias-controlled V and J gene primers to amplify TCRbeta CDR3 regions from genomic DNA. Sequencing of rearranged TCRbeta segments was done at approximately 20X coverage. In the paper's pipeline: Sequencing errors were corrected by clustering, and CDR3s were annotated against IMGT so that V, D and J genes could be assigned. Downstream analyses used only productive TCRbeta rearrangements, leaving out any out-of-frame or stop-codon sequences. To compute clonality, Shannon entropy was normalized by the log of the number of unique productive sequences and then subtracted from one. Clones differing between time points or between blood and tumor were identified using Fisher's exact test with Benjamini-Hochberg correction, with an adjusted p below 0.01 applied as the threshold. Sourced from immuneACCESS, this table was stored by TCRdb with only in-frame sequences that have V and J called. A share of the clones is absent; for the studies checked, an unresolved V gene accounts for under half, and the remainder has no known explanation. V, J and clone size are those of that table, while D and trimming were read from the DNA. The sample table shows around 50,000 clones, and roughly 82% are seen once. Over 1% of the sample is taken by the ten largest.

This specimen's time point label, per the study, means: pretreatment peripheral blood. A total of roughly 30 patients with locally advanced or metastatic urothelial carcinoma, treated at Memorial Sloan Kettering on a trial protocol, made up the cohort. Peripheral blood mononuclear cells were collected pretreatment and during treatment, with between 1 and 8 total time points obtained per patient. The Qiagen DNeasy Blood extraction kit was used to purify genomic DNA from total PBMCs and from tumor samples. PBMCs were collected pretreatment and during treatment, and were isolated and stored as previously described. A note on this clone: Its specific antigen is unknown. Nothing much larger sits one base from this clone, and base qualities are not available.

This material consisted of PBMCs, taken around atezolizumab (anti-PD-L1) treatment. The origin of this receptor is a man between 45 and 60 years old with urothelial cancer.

The DNA sequence is as follows: TGCAGCGTTGAAGCATCCGGGACATACGAGCAGTACTTC. Translated, this gives CSVEASGTYEQYF. The chain uses TRBV29-1 and TRBJ2-7, with a tentative D gene TRBD1 over 6 matching bases. Deletion took 1 base off V and 4 bases off J, with a span of 11 bases between the germline ends. CDR1 is given as SQVTM and CDR2 as ANQGSEA, both from the germline V gene. The CDR3 starts with the cysteine, ends with the phenylalanine, and has 13 residues. The kept DNA is CDR3 alone, 39 bases in frame from the first base.